These T cell receptor beta chains were read from a single sample in a study of T cell responses to AZD1222 COVID-19 vaccine. Method: immunoSEQ multiplex PCR; TCRdb's copy keeps in-frame clones and lacks some. The data hold over 100,000 clones, with about 89% observed a single time. The sample was peripheral blood, taken 28 days after the second dose of the MenACWY control vaccine. The receptors were gathered from an adult who received the MenACWY meningococcal vaccine as a control. Each CDR3 is given with its conserved first and last residue. Each record gives: clone size, D gene, V gene, J gene, CDR3 DNA, CDR3 protein. The D gene is left open where the match is weak. Not all rows give a size; the values are once, few, many and, for expanded clones, a class.

size: few; D: NA; V: TRBV2; J: TRBJ2-7; DNA: TGTGCCAGCAGCCCGGACACATCTGAGCAGTACTTC; CDR3: CASSPDTSEQYF
size: NA; D: NA; V: TRBV18; J: TRBJ2-1; DNA: TGTGCCAGCTCAACAGGGAATGAGCAGTTCTTC; CDR3: CASSTGNEQFF
size: NA; D: TRBD1; V: TRBV7-2; J: TRBJ2-7; DNA: TGTGCCAGCAAGTTGCTTAGGGACAGGGCTGGCGAGCAGTACTTC; CDR3: CASKLLRDRAGEQYF
size: NA; D: NA; V: TRBV28; J: TRBJ2-6; DNA: TGTGCCAGCAGTTTACTCTCCTTGGCTGGGGCCAACGTCCTGACTTTC; CDR3: CASSLLSLAGANVLTF
size: few; D: NA; V: TRBV7-2; J: TRBJ2-7; DNA: TGTGCCAGCAGCTTAGCCGGGACCCCGGGCCAAGGCGAGCAGTACTTC; CDR3: CASSLAGTPGQGEQYF
size: NA; D: NA; V: TRBV5-4; J: TRBJ1-2; DNA: TGTGCCAGCAGCTTGACTAACTATGGCTACACCTTC; CDR3: CASSLTNYGYTF
size: few; D: TRBD2; V: TRBV7-9; J: TRBJ2-7; DNA: TGTGCCAGCAGCTTAGTAGCGGGGTTGGATGGGCAGTACTTC; CDR3: CASSLVAGLDGQYF
size: NA; D: TRBD1; V: TRBV6-6; J: TRBJ1-2; DNA: TGTGCCAGCAGTCCCTCCGCCGGGACAGGGTATGAGTATGGCTACACCTTC; CDR3: CASSPSAGTGYEYGYTF
size: NA; D: TRBD2; V: TRBV12-3/TRBV12-4; J: TRBJ2-3; DNA: TGTGCCAGCAGTGGGGGGGAGGAAGATACGCAGTATTTT; CDR3: CASSGGEEDTQYF
size: NA; D: NA; V: TRBV5-5; J: TRBJ2-7; DNA: TGTGCCAGCAGCTTGAATCCCCCCGGCGAGCAGTACTTC; CDR3: CASSLNPPGEQYF
size: NA; D: TRBD1; V: TRBV7-2; J: TRBJ1-5; DNA: TGTGCCAGCAGCAAAACGGTGGACAGGGCAAATCAGCCCCAGCATTTT; CDR3: CASSKTVDRANQPQHF
size: once; D: NA; V: TRBV6-5; J: TRBJ2-5; DNA: TGTGCCAGCAGTTGGGATCGGGGGCAAGAGACCCAGTACTTC; CDR3: CASSWDRGQETQYF
size: once; D: NA; V: TRBV28; J: TRBJ1-1; DNA: TGTGCCAGCAGTCGGACAGTGAACACTGAAGCTTTCTTT; CDR3: CASSRTVNTEAFF
size: NA; D: TRBD1; V: TRBV7-2; J: TRBJ1-4; DNA: TGTGCCAGCAGCCCCCAGACAGGGTGGCGTAAGCTGTTTTTT; CDR3: CASSPQTGWRKLFF
size: NA; D: NA; V: TRBV19; J: TRBJ1-5; DNA: TGTGCCAGTACCCGCTTGGGCAATCAGCCCCAGCATTTT; CDR3: CASTRLGNQPQHF
size: NA; D: TRBD1; V: TRBV6-2/TRBV6-3; J: TRBJ1-2; DNA: TGTGCCAGCAGCCGGGACAGGGGGCTTGACTATGGCTACACCTTC; CDR3: CASSRDRGLDYGYTF
size: NA; D: NA; V: TRBV2; J: TRBJ1-2; DNA: TGTGCCAGCAGTGTACAGGGTTCCCAGAACTATGGCTACACCTTC; CDR3: CASSVQGSQNYGYTF
size: NA; D: TRBD1; V: TRBV2; J: TRBJ2-2; DNA: TGTGCCAGCAGTGTCATTCCCCTTGGGACAGCGAACACCGGGGAGCTGTTTTTT; CDR3: CASSVIPLGTANTGELFF
size: NA; D: NA; V: TRBV18; J: TRBJ2-1; DNA: TGTGCCAGCTCACCAGTCCTGCTTAACAATGAGCAGTTCTTC; CDR3: CASSPVLLNNEQFF
size: NA; D: NA; V: TRBV2; J: TRBJ1-1; DNA: TGTGCCAGCAGTAGGGGACTAGGGACTGAAGCTTTCTTT; CDR3: CASSRGLGTEAFF
size: NA; D: TRBD1; V: TRBV6-2/TRBV6-3; J: TRBJ2-1; DNA: TGTGCCAGCAGCGGGGGACAGGGCTGGCAAGTAGAGCAGTTCTTC; CDR3: CASSGGQGWQVEQFF
size: once; D: TRBD2; V: TRBV4-2; J: TRBJ2-3; DNA: TGTGCCAGCAGCCAAGGACTAGCGGGGGCCCTCACAGATACGCAGTATTTT; CDR3: CASSQGLAGALTDTQYF
size: once; D: NA; V: TRBV5-4; J: TRBJ1-2; DNA: TGTGCCAGCAGCCCCTCGAGAGGATCTAACTATGGCTACACCTTC; CDR3: CASSPSRGSNYGYTF
size: NA; D: NA; V: TRBV7-2; J: TRBJ1-1; DNA: TGTGCCAGCAGGCACCACAGGGATATGAACACTGAAGCTTTCTTT; CDR3: CASRHHRDMNTEAFF
size: once; D: TRBD1; V: TRBV7-2; J: TRBJ2-5; DNA: TGTGCCAGCAGCGCTGAAGGACAGGGCCAAGAGACCCAGTACTTC; CDR3: CASSAEGQGQETQYF
size: NA; D: NA; V: TRBV28; J: TRBJ1-1; DNA: TGTGCCAGCAGTCCCGCATTCGGGCAGAACACTGAAGCTTTCTTT; CDR3: CASSPAFGQNTEAFF
size: NA; D: TRBD1; V: TRBV28; J: TRBJ1-1; DNA: TGTGCCAGCAGTTTACAGGGGGCTGGGAACACTGAAGCTTTCTTT; CDR3: CASSLQGAGNTEAFF
size: NA; D: NA; V: TRBV27; J: TRBJ2-2; DNA: TGTGCCAGCAGTTTTAATGGAAACACCGGGGAGCTGTTTTTT; CDR3: CASSFNGNTGELFF
size: NA; D: NA; V: TRBV6-5; J: TRBJ1-5; DNA: TGTGCCAGCAGGCTACTCTGGAATCAGCCCCAGCATTTT; CDR3: CASRLLWNQPQHF
size: few; D: NA; V: TRBV4-3; J: TRBJ2-7; DNA: TGCGCCAGCAGCCAAGAATGGGGAGGGGGCTTCTACGAGCAGTACTTC; CDR3: CASSQEWGGGFYEQYF
size: NA; D: TRBD1; V: TRBV3-1/TRBV3-2; J: TRBJ2-7; DNA: TGTGCCAGCAGCCTAGGACAGGGGGGCTACGAGCAGTACTTC; CDR3: CASSLGQGGYEQYF
size: NA; D: NA; V: TRBV9; J: TRBJ2-1; DNA: TGTGCCAGCAGCGTAGTGGGATCCAATGAGCAGTTCTTC; CDR3: CASSVVGSNEQFF
size: NA; D: NA; V: TRBV6-2/TRBV6-3; J: TRBJ2-3; DNA: TGTGCCAGCAGTTACGCTGATACGCAGTATTTT; CDR3: CASSYADTQYF
size: NA; D: TRBD1; V: TRBV27; J: TRBJ2-7; DNA: TGTGCCAGCAGTTTCGGGCAGGGGACAGGGAACTCCTACGAGCAGTACTTC; CDR3: CASSFGQGTGNSYEQYF
size: NA; D: NA; V: TRBV5-6; J: TRBJ1-6; DNA: TGTGCCAGCAGCCCGGGACGGCCTAATTCACCCCTCCACTTT; CDR3: CASSPGRPNSPLHF
size: NA; D: TRBD1; V: TRBV5-6; J: TRBJ1-2; DNA: TGTGCCAGCAGCTTGGTAGGGGGCGATGGCTACACCTTC; CDR3: CASSLVGGDGYTF
size: NA; D: NA; V: TRBV7-9; J: TRBJ2-7; DNA: TGTGCCAGCAGCCCCCTAGAACTAGCAAAAAGCTCCTACGAGCAGTACTTC; CDR3: CASSPLELAKSSYEQYF
size: NA; D: NA; V: TRBV5-4; J: TRBJ2-7; DNA: TGTGCCAGCAGCTTGGAACCCCTCTCTTACGAGCAGTACTTC; CDR3: CASSLEPLSYEQYF
size: NA; D: NA; V: TRBV10-3; J: TRBJ2-7; DNA: TGTGCCATCCGTGGGGGTGGTTTCTACGAGCAGTACTTC; CDR3: CAIRGGGFYEQYF
size: few; D: NA; V: TRBV27; J: TRBJ2-2; DNA: TGTGCCAGCAGCTTAGGGATCACCGGGGAGCTGTTTTTT; CDR3: CASSLGITGELFF
size: NA; D: TRBD1; V: TRBV7-9; J: TRBJ2-3; DNA: TGTGCCAGCAGCCGACAGGGGTACACAGATACGCAGTATTTT; CDR3: CASSRQGYTDTQYF
size: NA; D: NA; V: TRBV19; J: TRBJ1-6; DNA: TGTGCCAGTAGTATTGTCAGTTATTCACCCCTCCACTTT; CDR3: CASSIVSYSPLHF
size: NA; D: NA; V: TRBV7-2; J: TRBJ1-5; DNA: TGTGCCAGCAGCTTAGGAGGGGGTGGACAGCCCCAGCATTTT; CDR3: CASSLGGGGQPQHF
size: NA; D: TRBD1; V: TRBV24-1; J: TRBJ2-5; DNA: TGTGCCACCAGTGATTTTAAGGACAGGGTGGGTGCAGAGACCCAGTACTTC; CDR3: CATSDFKDRVGAETQYF
size: NA; D: TRBD2; V: TRBV19; J: TRBJ2-3; DNA: TGTGCCAGTAGTATAGGCGCGGGGGTTAGCACAGATACGCAGTATTTT; CDR3: CASSIGAGVSTDTQYF
size: NA; D: TRBD2; V: TRBV19; J: TRBJ2-1; DNA: TGTGCCAGTAGTGGACGGACTGGGGAGGGAAACGAGCAGTTCTTC; CDR3: CASSGRTGEGNEQFF
size: NA; D: NA; V: TRBV7-2; J: TRBJ2-6; DNA: TGTGCCAGCAACTTGGGGGGTTCTGGGGCCAACGTCCTGACTTTC; CDR3: CASNLGGSGANVLTF
size: NA; D: NA; V: TRBV16; J: TRBJ1-1; DNA: TGTGCCAGCAGCCAATCGAGGGGAAACACTGAAGCTTTCTTT; CDR3: CASSQSRGNTEAFF
size: NA; D: NA; V: TRBV5-5; J: TRBJ1-3; DNA: TGTGCCAGCAGCTTGGCGTCACAGACCTACTCTGGAAACACCATATATTTT; CDR3: CASSLASQTYSGNTIYF